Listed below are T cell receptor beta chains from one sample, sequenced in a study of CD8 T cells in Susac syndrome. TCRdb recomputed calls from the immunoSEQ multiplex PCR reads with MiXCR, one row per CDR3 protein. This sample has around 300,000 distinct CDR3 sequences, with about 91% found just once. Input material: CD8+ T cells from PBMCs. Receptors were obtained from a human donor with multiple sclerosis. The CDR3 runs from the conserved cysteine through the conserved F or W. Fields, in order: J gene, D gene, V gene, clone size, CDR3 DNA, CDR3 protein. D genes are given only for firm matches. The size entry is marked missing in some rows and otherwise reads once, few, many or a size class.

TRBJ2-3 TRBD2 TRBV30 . TGTGCCTGGGCCGGGACTACTAGCACAGATACGCAGTATTTT CAWAGTTSTDTQYF
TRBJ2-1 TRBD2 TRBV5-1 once TGCGCCAGCAGCTTGGCCTGGGAGGGTTTTGGGTCCTACAATGAGCAGTTCTTC CASSLAWEGFGSYNEQFF
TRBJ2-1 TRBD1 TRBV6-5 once TGTGCCAGCAGTTACGCCGACAGGGCCCGCTCCTACAATGAGCAGTTCTTC CASSYADRARSYNEQFF
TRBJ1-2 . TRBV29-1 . TGCAGCGTTCATGGCGGGCTCGGTGACTATGGCTACACCTTC CSVHGGLGDYGYTF
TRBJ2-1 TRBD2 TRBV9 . TGTGCCAGCAGCCCCCCGGGGGGTCGGATTGAGCAGTTCTTC CASSPPGGRIEQFF
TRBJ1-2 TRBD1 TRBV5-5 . TGTGCCAGCAGCTCAGGGACAGTATTAACTAACTATGGCTACACCTTC CASSSGTVLTNYGYTF
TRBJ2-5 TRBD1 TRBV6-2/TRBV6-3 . TGTGCCAGCAGTCTGGCAGGGGGCGAGCACCAAGAGACCCAGTACTTC CASSLAGGEHQETQYF
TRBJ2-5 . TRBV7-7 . TGTGCTAGCAGCTTAGTGGGCAGCCAAGAGACCCAGTACTTC CASSLVGSQETQYF
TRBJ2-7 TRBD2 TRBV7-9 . TGTGCCAGCAGCTCGGGGACTAGCGGGCTTTACTACGAGCAGTACTTC CASSSGTSGLYYEQYF
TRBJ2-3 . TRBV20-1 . TGCAGTGCTACGCGGGTCCTTAGTGGCACAGATACGCAGTATTTT CSATRVLSGTDTQYF
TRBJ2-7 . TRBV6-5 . TGTGCCAGCAGTTACTCGGCTAGCAGGAGCTCCTACGAGCAGTACTTC CASSYSASRSSYEQYF
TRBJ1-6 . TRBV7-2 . TGTGCCAGCAGCTTGGCGGGGAATAATTCACCCCTCCACTTT CASSLAGNNSPLHF
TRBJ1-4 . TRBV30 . TGTGCCTGGGAACAGAGTCCTGCAACTAATGAAAAACTGTTTTTT CAWEQSPATNEKLFF
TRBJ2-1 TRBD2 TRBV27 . TGTGCCAGCAGTATTATGCGAGCGGGAGGAGACTTGGGTGAGCAGTTCTTC CASSIMRAGGDLGEQFF
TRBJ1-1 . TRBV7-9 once TGTGCCAGCAGCCCGCCCGACGGACTCCCCACTGAAGCTTTCTTT CASSPPDGLPTEAFF
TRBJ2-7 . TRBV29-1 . TGCAGCGTTGATGGGACAAGGGACGGGATCTACGAGCAGTACTTC CSVDGTRDGIYEQYF
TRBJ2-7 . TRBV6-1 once TGTGCCAGCATTCAGGGTTCCTACGAGCAGTACTTC CASIQGSYEQYF
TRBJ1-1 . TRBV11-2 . TGTGCCAGCAGCTTAGAACCCCTCGGTGCAATGAACACTGAAGCTTTCTTT CASSLEPLGAMNTEAFF
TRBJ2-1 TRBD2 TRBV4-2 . TGTGCCAGCAGCCAAGTTCAGCGGGACTCCTACAATGAGCAGTTCTTC CASSQVQRDSYNEQFF
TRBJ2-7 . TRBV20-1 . TGCAGTGCTAGGGGGGACGAGAGCTACGAGCAGTACTTC CSARGDESYEQYF
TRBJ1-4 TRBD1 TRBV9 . TGTGCCAGCAACAGGGGAACTAATGAAAAACTGTTTTTT CASNRGTNEKLFF
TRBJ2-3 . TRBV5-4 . TGTGCCAGCAGCTTGGCGGGGGGACAGGCCTCTGACACAGATACGCAGTATTTT CASSLAGGQASDTDTQYF
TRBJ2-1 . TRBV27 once TGTGCCAGCAGTTTATGGGGGGGGCGTTGGGACAATGAGCAGTTCTTC CASSLWGGRWDNEQFF
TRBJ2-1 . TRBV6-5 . TGTGCCAGCAGTTACGGGGCGAGCTCCTACAATGAGCAGTTCTTC CASSYGASSYNEQFF
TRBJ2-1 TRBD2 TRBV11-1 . TGTGCCAGCAGTTCCGTAGCGGGACTACAGTACAATGAGCAGTTCTTC CASSSVAGLQYNEQFF
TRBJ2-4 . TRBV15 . TGTGCCACCAGCAGAGATAGGGGAATAGGTCGGCCCTCGTACTTC CATSRDRGIGRPSYF
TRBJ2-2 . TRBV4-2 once TGTGCCAGCAGCCACCCGTCGGAGGGAGGAACCGGGGAGCTGTTTTTT CASSHPSEGGTGELFF
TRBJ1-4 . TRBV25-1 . TGTGCCAGCAGTGAATCAGGGTCCGGGGAAAAACTGTTTTTT CASSESGSGEKLFF
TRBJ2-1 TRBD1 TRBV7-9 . TGTGCCAGCAGCTTAGTAGTTGCCGGGACAGGGGAATTCTTC CASSLVVAGTGEFF
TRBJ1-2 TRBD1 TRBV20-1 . TGCAGTGCTAGAGACGGGACAGGGGGCTCCTATGGCTACACCTTC CSARDGTGGSYGYTF
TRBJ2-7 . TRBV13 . TGTGCCAGCAGCGTTGGGGGGCGGCAGGGATACGAGCAGTACTTC CASSVGGRQGYEQYF
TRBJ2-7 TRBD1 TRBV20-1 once TGCAGTGCTACCGACAGGGGCAACTCCTACGAGCAGTACTTC CSATDRGNSYEQYF
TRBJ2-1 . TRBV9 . TGTGCCAGCAGCCTCAGAACCGGGTCCTACAATGAGCAGTTCTTC CASSLRTGSYNEQFF
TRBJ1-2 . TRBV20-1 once TGCAGTGCTAGAGACAGTTTCCATGGCTACACCTTC CSARDSFHGYTF
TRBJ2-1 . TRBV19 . TGTGCCAGTAGTCTTGGGAGACTACCCTACAATGAGCAGTTCTTC CASSLGRLPYNEQFF
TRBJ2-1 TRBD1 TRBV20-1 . TGCAGTGCAAGAACAGGGGTCCACAATGAGCAGTTCTTC CSARTGVHNEQFF
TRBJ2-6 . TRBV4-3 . TGCGCCAGCAGCCAAGTGGAGGTCCAACGGGGCTCTGGGGCCAACGTCCTGACTTTC CASSQVEVQRGSGANVLTF
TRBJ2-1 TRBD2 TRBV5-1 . TGCGCCAGCAGACCGACTAGCGGGACCCACAATGAGCAGTTCTTC CASRPTSGTHNEQFF
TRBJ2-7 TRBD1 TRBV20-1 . TGCAGTGCTACACCAGACAGGGGAACCTACGAGCAGTACTTC CSATPDRGTYEQYF
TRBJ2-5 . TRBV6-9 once TGTGCCACCCTTCGGCCCAGGGAGTACCAAGAGACCCAGTACTTC CATLRPREYQETQYF
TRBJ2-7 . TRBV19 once TGTGCCAGTAGTCCCGGGGCCACCCCGGGCTCCTACGAGCAGTACTTC CASSPGATPGSYEQYF
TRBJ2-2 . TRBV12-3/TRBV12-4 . TGTGCCAGCAGTTTTGGAGGGGGCGGGGAGCTGTTTTTT CASSFGGGGELFF
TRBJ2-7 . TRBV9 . TGTGCCAGCAGCAGGGAATTGAGCGGAGGATTCGATGGGGAGCAGTACTTC CASSRELSGGFDGEQYF
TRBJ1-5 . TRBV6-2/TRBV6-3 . TGTGCCACGAGGATAGGAAATCAGCCCCAGCATTTT CATRIGNQPQHF
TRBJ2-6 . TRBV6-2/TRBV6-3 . TGTGCCAGCAGTCCAGGCTCTGGGGCCAACGTCCTGACTTTC CASSPGSGANVLTF
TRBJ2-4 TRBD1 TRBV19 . TGTGCCAGTAGCTGGGACAGGGTGGGGCCCAAAAACATTCAGTACTTC CASSWDRVGPKNIQYF
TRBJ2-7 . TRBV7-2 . TGTGCCAGCAGCTTCTCGCAGCTGTACGAGCAGTACTTC CASSFSQLYEQYF
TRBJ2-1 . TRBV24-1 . TGTGCCACCAGTGATTTGAATTCAGTCTACAATGAGCAGTTCTTC CATSDLNSVYNEQFF
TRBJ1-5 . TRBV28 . TGTGCCAGCACCACGGCCAGGGGAAGCAATCAGCCCCAGCATTTT CASTTARGSNQPQHF
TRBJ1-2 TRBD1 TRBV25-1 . TGTGCCAGCAGTGCCACCTCCGGGACAGGGGATGGCTACACCTTC CASSATSGTGDGYTF
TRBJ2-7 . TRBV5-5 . TGTGCCAGCAGCTCCGAGGGAATCCAGCAGTACTTC CASSSEGIQQYF
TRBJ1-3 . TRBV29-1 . TGCAGCGTTGAAGTTGGGGACGCTGGAAACACCATATATTTT CSVEVGDAGNTIYF
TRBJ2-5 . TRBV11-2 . TGTGCCAGCAGCTTCTTAGCAGGAGAGACCCAGTACTTC CASSFLAGETQYF
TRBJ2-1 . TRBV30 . TGTGCCTGGAGTGTGGCCAATGAGCAGTTCTTC CAWSVANEQFF